Sequencing of this T cell receptor beta chain was carried out in a study of T cell responses to AZD1222 COVID-19 vaccine. Study observations and caveats: As reported, nearly half of all spike-specific TCRs target variant regions that are unmutated. The study identified only a handful of AZD1222 recipients as seropositive at baseline. Donors in the cohort were predominantly white British and more often female, and clonal diversity was possibly underestimated.

Analysis merged second doses at about 4 or about 12 weeks. TCRdb keeps only in-frame clones here, not all; method: immunoSEQ multiplex PCR. The sample has 140,000 or so clones, roughly 91% seen once; the top ten hold 1.9%. Turning to this clone: Antigen unknown.

The CDR3 loop spans 16 amino acids. Trimming took off 0 bases at V and 2 bases at J, with 14 bases between the two ends. CDR1 is SGHNT, CDR2 YYREEE, per germline (reference sequence). The TCR sequence derives from an adult who received the AZD1222 COVID-19 vaccine. The chain uses TRBV5-4 and TRBJ1-1; possible D gene TRBD1, 5 bases. The specimen was peripheral blood, collected 28 days after the second AZD1222 dose. The CDR3 DNA is TGTGCCAGCAGCTTGGATACTATGACAGCTAACACTGAAGCTTTCTTT. Encoded protein: CASSLDTMTANTEAFF.